Shown below are 19 T cell receptor beta chains from a single sample sequenced in a study of T cells after yellow fever vaccination. TCRdb recomputed calls from the 5' RACE reads with MiXCR, one row per CDR3 protein. The table has 450,000 to 600,000 distinct CDR3 sequences, roughly 13% seen once. The sequencing used PBMCs, collected on the day of the yellow fever booster vaccination. Receptors originate from a man aged 30 to 45 who received the YFV17D yellow fever vaccine.

The count of this clonotype is one. The CDR3 does not end in the conserved phenylalanine or tryptophan, so this is likely a read error. It is unclear where the CDR3 begins or ends on the DNA, so no DNA is shown, and the CDR3 is as TCRdb lists it. This chain uses TRBV21-1 with TRBJ2-7. TRBV21-1 corresponds to a pseudogene. The CDR3 extends over 12 residues, inclusive of both ends. CDR3: CASSKSLNEQYL.

The sample holds many counts of this clonotype. This chain links TRBV7-6 with TRBJ1-3; D unclear. Trimming shortened V by 3 bases and J by 2 bases, and 8 bases separated the two germline ends. The CDR3 spans 14 residues. CDR1 and CDR2 from the germline V gene are SGHVS and FNYEAQ. CDR3: CASSFPAAGNTIYF. CDR3 nucleotide sequence: TGTGCCAGCAGCTTCCCGGCGGCTGGAAACACCATATATTTT.

The V gene is TRBV27, the J gene TRBJ2-1; D possibly uses TRBD1 or TRBD2 (5 bases each). CDR1 is MNHEY, CDR2 SMNVEV, per germline (reference sequence). Trimming removed 1 base from V and 0 bases from J, with 10 bases in between. The CDR3 runs to 16 residues. CDR3: CASSLWDGSSYNEQFF. In DNA form, the CDR3 reads TGTGCCAGCAGTTTATGGGACGGTAGCTCCTACAATGAGCAGTTCTTC.

This clonotype was counted between two and nine times. This chain links TRBV5-4 with TRBJ2-3, with D maybe TRBD2 (5 bases). Between the trimmed V and J ends, which lost 2 bases and 1 base, there was a span of 11 bases. Germline CDR1 SGHNT, CDR2 YYREEE (reference sequence). This CDR3 has 15 residues. The CDR3 DNA reads TGTGCCAGCAGCTTCGGGGAAAGGGGCACAGATACGCAGTATTTT. It specifies CASSFGERGTDTQYF.

V usage is TRBV15 and J usage is TRBJ1-5; no firm D call. This CDR3 spans 12 amino acids. Trimming stripped 5 bases from V and 6 bases from J, with 8 bases between. In germline, CDR1 is LNHNV, CDR2 YYDKDF (reference sequence). The CDR3 loop reads CATSAHSQPQHF. The DNA of the CDR3 is TGTGCCACCAGCGCGCATTCTCAGCCCCAGCATTTT. The whole variable domain, remainder taken from reference TRBV15 and TRBJ1-5, is DAMVIQNPRYQVTQFGKPVTLSCSQTLNHNVMYWYQQKSSQAPKLLFHYYDKDFNNEADTPDNFQSRRPNTSFCFLDIRSPGLGDTAMYLCATSAHSQPQHFGDGTRLSIL.

This clonotype was counted a few times. V gene TRBV7-2 combines with J gene TRBJ2-5; D call uncertain. V lost 3 bases and J 2 bases, leaving 7 bases between the germline ends. Germline CDR1 reads SGHTA; CDR2 reads FQGNSA. CDR3 size: 13 residues. In nucleotides, the CDR3 is TGTGCCAGCAGCTTCAAAGGACAAGAGACCCAGTACTTC. Protein: CASSFKGQETQYF.

The rearrangement links TRBV20-1 to TRBJ2-5; D may be TRBD1 or TRBD2 (5 bases each). V dropped 7 bases and J dropped 5 bases, with 17 bases sitting between them. The CDR3 totals 13 residues. Germline lookup yields CDR1 DFQATT and CDR2 SNEGSKA (reference sequence). In DNA form, the CDR3 reads TGCAGTGGCGGCGGTGGGGGTGTGGAGACCCAGTACTTC. It yields the protein CSGGGGGVETQYF.

V and J are TRBV5-6 and TRBJ2-5; weak D call: TRBD1 (5 bases). The CDR3 extends over 16 amino acids. In germline, CDR1 is SGHDT, CDR2 YYEEEE. V lost 0 bases and J lost 5, with 17 bases in between. The CDR3 nucleotides are TGTGCCAGCAGCTTGGAGTGGTCTGGGGCCGGGGAGACCCAGTACTTC. This encodes CASSLEWSGAGETQYF.

This clonotype was observed a single time. V is TRBV20-1 and J is TRBJ2-1; D may match TRBD1 or TRBD2 (5 bases each). The V gene's germline CDR1 is DFQATT and CDR2 SNEGSKA (reference sequence). V shed 2 bases and J shed 6 bases, with 17 bases lying between them. The CDR3 totals 15 residues. The CDR3 here is CSARSGTAGPNEQFF. The CDR3 bases are TGCAGTGCTAGAAGTGGGACCGCGGGTCCCAATGAGCAGTTCTTC.

The chain employs TRBV7-2 and TRBJ2-1, with 8 bases matching TRBD2. Unmatched junction bases numbered 5, after V lost 1 base and J lost 6 bases. The CDR3 consists of 15 residues. CDR1 is SGHTA and CDR2 is FQGNSA in the germline V gene. In DNA form, the CDR3 reads TGTGCCAGCAGCTTAGGTGGGACTAGAATCAATGAGCAGTTCTTC. It codes for CASSLGGTRINEQFF.

The table lists this clonotype with a few counts. The V and J genes are TRBV6-1 and TRBJ1-2; D is uncertain. Germline-derived CDR1 and CDR2 are MNHNS and SASEGT. With 5 bases removed from V and 4 bases from J, the gap between germline ends came to 17 bases. The length of the CDR3 is 15 residues. In nucleotides, the CDR3 is TGTGCCAGCAGTCCCCGTTCGGTCGGTGTCTATGGCTACACCTTC. It specifies CASSPRSVGVYGYTF.

This clonotype was picked up a small number of times. The chain couples TRBV4-3 to TRBJ2-1; 9 positions agree with TRBD2. The CDR3 totals 16 residues. In germline, CDR1 is LGHNA, CDR2 YSLEER. Unmatched junction bases numbered 5, after V lost 0 bases and J lost 5 bases. The CDR3: CASSQEGGRGNNEQFF. CDR3 coding DNA: TGCGCCAGCAGCCAAGAAGGCGGGAGGGGAAACAATGAGCAGTTCTTC.

This chain links TRBV5-1 with TRBJ2-7; 7 nucleotides align to TRBD2. J gave up 7 bases and V 4 bases, and 11 bases lay outside the gene matches. CDR3 length equals 14 residues. CDR1 is SGHRS and CDR2 is YFSETQ in the germline V gene. The CDR3 DNA sequence: TGCGCCAGCAGCCCCGGGACTACCGATGGGGAGCAGTACTTC. This sequence encodes CASSPGTTDGEQYF. The full variable domain, completed using reference TRBV5-1 and TRBJ2-7, is KAGVTQTPRYLIKTRGQQVTLSCSPISGHRSVSWYQQTPGQGLQFLFEYFSETQRNKGNFPGRFSGRQFSNSRSEMNVSTLELGDSALYLCASSPGTTDGEQYFGPGTRLTVT.

This clonotype occurred many times. CDR3 DNA: TGCGCCAGCAGCCCTGGTGGGAGCGCCGGGGAGCTGTTTTTT. Residues: CASSPGGSAGELFF. The chain combines TRBV5-1 with TRBJ2-2; D is perhaps TRBD2 (5 bases). The germline gives CDR1 SGHRS, CDR2 YFSETQ. V dropped 4 bases and J dropped 6 bases, with 13 bases sitting between them. There are 14 residues in the CDR3.

This clonotype was seen repeatedly, ten times or more. The chain carries TRBV20-1 and TRBJ2-5, with 14 positions matching TRBD2. This CDR3 region has 16 residues. Germline V gives CDR1 DFQATT, CDR2 SNEGSKA (reference sequence). With 5 bases clipped from V and 2 bases from J, the junction kept 7 bases outside the gene matches. In DNA form, the CDR3 reads TGCAGTGCTGCCGGGACTAGCGGGAGATATCAAGAGACCCAGTACTTC. Translation gives CSAAGTSGRYQETQYF.

V usage is TRBV10-3 and J usage is TRBJ2-2, with D possibly TRBD1 on 6 matching bases. This CDR3 has 13 amino acids. Trimming removed 4 bases at V and 5 bases at J, with 8 bases between. CDR1 is ENHRY, CDR2 SYGVKD, per germline. CDR3 coding DNA: TGTGCCATCAGTGCCGACAGGACCGGGGAGCTGTTTTTT. Protein: CAISADRTGELFF.

The chain combines TRBV4-3 with TRBJ2-2; D possibly corresponds to TRBD2 (6 bases). Trimming pared 1 base from V and 2 bases from J, leaving 11 bases between. Per the germline V gene, CDR1 is LGHNA and CDR2 is YSLEER. CDR3 length equals 16 residues. The DNA for the CDR3 is TGCGCCAGCAGCCAAGTGGAGGGACTCAACACCGGGGAGCTGTTTTTT. Translation gives CASSQVEGLNTGELFF.

This clonotype appeared a few times. The rearrangement uses TRBV7-2 and TRBJ2-3, with D perhaps assigned TRBD1 or TRBD2 (5 bases each). The germline V and J ends were trimmed by 6 bases and 1 base, with 20 bases remaining between them. Germline assignment: CDR1 SGHTA and CDR2 FQGNSA. This CDR3 contains 17 residues. The CDR3 sequence: CASSLATGLRGTDTQYF. CDR3 in DNA: TGTGCCAGCAGTCTTGCGACCGGACTCAGGGGCACAGATACGCAGTATTTT.

J is TRBJ2-1 and V is TRBV15; possibly TRBD2 for D (6 bases). This CDR3 region has 17 residues. Germline V gives CDR1 LNHNV, CDR2 YYDKDF (reference sequence). V lost 3 bases, J lost 5 bases, and 20 bases lay in between. The CDR3 region has the DNA TGTGCCACCAGCAGGGCCCCGGTGTCGCGGGGAGACAATGAGCAGTTCTTC. It is translated as CATSRAPVSRGDNEQFF.